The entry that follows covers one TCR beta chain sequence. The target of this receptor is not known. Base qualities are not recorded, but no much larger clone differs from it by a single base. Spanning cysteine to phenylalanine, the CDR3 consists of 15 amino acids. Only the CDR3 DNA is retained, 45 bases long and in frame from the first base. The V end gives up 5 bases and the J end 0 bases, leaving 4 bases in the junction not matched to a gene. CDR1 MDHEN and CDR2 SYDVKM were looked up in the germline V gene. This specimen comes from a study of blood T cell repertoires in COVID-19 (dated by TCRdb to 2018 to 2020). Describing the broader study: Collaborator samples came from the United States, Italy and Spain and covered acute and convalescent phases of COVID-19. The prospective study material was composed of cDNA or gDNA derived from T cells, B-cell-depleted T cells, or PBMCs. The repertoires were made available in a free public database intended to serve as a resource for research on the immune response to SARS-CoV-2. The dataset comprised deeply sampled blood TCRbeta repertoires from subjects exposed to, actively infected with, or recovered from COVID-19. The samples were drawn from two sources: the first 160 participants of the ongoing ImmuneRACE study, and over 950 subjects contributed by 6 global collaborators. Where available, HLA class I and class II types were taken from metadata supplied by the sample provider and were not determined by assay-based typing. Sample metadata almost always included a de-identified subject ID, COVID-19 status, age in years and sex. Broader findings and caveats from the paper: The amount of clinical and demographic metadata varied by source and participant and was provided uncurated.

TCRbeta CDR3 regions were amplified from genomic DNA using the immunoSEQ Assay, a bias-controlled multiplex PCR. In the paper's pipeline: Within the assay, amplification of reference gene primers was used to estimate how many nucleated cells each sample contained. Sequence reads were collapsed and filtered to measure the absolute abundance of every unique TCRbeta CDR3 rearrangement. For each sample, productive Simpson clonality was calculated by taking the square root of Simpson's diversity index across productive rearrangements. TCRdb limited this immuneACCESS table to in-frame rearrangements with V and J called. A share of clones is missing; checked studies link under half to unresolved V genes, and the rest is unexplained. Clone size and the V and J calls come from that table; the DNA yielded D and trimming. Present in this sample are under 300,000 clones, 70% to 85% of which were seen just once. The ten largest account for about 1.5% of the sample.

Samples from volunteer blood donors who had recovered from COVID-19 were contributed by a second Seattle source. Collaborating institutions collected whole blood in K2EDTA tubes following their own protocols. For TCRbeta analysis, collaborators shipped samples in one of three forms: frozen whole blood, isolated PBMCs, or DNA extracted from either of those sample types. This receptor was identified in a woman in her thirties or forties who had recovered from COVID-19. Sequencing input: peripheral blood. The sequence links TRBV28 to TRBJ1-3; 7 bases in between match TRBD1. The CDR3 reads CASSNGQASGNTIYF. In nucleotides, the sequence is TGTGCCAGCAGTAACGGACAGGCCTCTGGAAACACCATATATTTT.